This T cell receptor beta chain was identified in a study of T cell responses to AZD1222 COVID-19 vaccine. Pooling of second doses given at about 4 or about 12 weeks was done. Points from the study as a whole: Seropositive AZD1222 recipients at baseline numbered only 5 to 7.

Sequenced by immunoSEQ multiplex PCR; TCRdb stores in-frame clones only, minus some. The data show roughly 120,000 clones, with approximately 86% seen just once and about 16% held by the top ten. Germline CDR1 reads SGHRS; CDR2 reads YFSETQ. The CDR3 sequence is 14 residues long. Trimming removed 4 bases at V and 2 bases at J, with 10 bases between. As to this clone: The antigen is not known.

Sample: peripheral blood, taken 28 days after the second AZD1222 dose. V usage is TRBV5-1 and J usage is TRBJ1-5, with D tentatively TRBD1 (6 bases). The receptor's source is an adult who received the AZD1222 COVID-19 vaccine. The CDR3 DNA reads TGCGCCAGCAGCCGGGGGGCAGGCAATCAGCCCCAGCATTTT. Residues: CASSRGAGNQPQHF. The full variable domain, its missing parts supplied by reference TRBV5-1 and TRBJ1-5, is KAGVTQTPRYLIKTRGQQVTLSCSPISGHRSVSWYQQTPGQGLQFLFEYFSETQRNKGNFPGRFSGRQFSNSRSEMNVSTLELGDSALYLCASSRGAGNQPQHFGDGTRLSIL.